These 27 T cell receptor beta chains share one sample of origin, sequenced in a study of blood T cells in healthy people across ages (dated by TCRdb to about 2015). The library was obtained by 5' RACE. Instrument on record: Illumina HiSeq 2500. A second PCR of 7 to 11 cycles was performed with a sample-barcoded 5' primer and a J-beta primer mix. The public reads were reprocessed in TCRdb via fastp at Q25 and MiXCR, keeping in-frame beta chains. One record per CDR3 amino acid sequence lists the most common genes and DNA. The sample table contains hundreds of thousands of distinct CDR3 sequences; only one count was recorded for around half of them. The ten largest clones take up around 41% of the sample. Input material: blood. These receptors originate from an elderly man in good health.

This clonotype was counted a few times. The V and J genes are TRBV29-1 and TRBJ2-6; 8 nucleotides align to TRBD2. The CDR3 is 14 amino acids. V lost 5 bases to trimming and J lost 6 bases; unmatched junction nucleotides: 6. Germline CDR1 is SQVTM and CDR2 is ANQGSEA. The CDR3 protein is CSVIGLAEANVLTF. In DNA, the CDR3 is TGCAGCGTTATTGGACTAGCTGAGGCCAACGTCCTGACTTTC. Complete variable domain (other parts from reference TRBV29-1 and TRBJ2-6): SAVISQKPSRDICQRGTSLTIQCQVDSQVTMMFWYRQQPGQSLTLIATANQGSEATYESGFVIDKFPISRPNLTFSTLTVSNMSPEDSSIYLCSVIGLAEANVLTFGAGSRLTVL.

This clonotype was observed at least ten times. The V call is TRBV7-2, the J call TRBJ2-5, with D maybe TRBD1 (6 bases). V was cut by 4 bases and J by 4 bases, with 7 bases left in between. Per the germline V gene, CDR1 is SGHTA and CDR2 is FQGNSA. This CDR3 comprises 12 residues. DNA for the CDR3: TGTGCCAGCAGCTCCAGGGGAGAGACCCAGTACTTC. Amino acids: CASSSRGETQYF.

The gene calls are TRBV20-1 and TRBJ1-1; weak D call: TRBD1 (5 bases). Germline V gene sequence: CDR1 DFQATT, CDR2 SNEGSKA (reference sequence). CDR3 size: 15 residues. V dropped 1 base and J dropped 1 base, with 13 bases sitting between them. CDR3 DNA: TGCAGTGCTAGAGCCCCCTGGCAGGGGAACACTGAAGCTTTCTTT. This encodes CSARAPWQGNTEAFF.

The chain couples TRBV9 to TRBJ2-5; 8 nucleotides align to TRBD2. CDR1 SGDLS and CDR2 YYNGEE come from the germline V gene. The V gene end was trimmed by 2 bases and the J gene end by 11 bases; junction bases not matched to a gene: 11. CDR3 length: 14 residues. The CDR3 DNA sequence: TGTGCCAGCAGCGTTAGCGGGATATACAATGAGCAGTACTTC. Encoded protein: CASSVSGIYNEQYF.

This clonotype was detected only once. The rearrangement joins TRBV7-9 to TRBJ1-3, with unresolved D. Trimming took 5 bases from V and 6 from J, leaving 11 bases between them. Germline values: CDR1 SEHNR, CDR2 FQNEAQ (reference sequence). The CDR3 is 13 residues long. The CDR3 region is CASSPRDLNTIYF. CDR3 nucleotide sequence: TGTGCCAGCAGCCCTCGAGACCTAAACACCATATATTTT.

This rearrangement joins TRBV12-3 or TRBV12-4 to TRBJ1-5, with D unclear. V was clipped by 7 bases and J by 4 bases, with 11 bases between them. The CDR3 extends over 13 amino acids. The CDR3 DNA sequence: TGTGCCAGCAACCTGGTCCCGAATCAGCCCCAGCATTTT. Translating gives CASNLVPNQPQHF.

This chain links TRBV29-1 with TRBJ1-1; the match to TRBD1 covers 9 bases. This CDR3 region has 15 residues. Losses at the gene ends were 4 bases for V and 1 base for J; bases not matched to a gene: 7. Germline V gives CDR1 SQVTM, CDR2 ANQGSEA. Written as DNA, the CDR3 is TGCAGCGTTGCCCGTACAGGGGGCGGGAACACTGAAGCTTTCTTT. It encodes CSVARTGGGNTEAFF.

This clonotype showed up just once. The rearrangement joins TRBV7-8 to TRBJ2-3, with a possible D match to TRBD2 (6 bases). The germline V gene encodes CDR1 SGHVS and CDR2 FQNEAQ. The CDR3 is 14 residues long. The V gene lost 5 bases and the J gene lost 14 bases, with 23 bases spanning the gap. In DNA form, the CDR3 reads TGTGCCAGCAGCCCTAGGGAGGAGCACAGATACGCGTATTTT. It encodes CASSPREEHRYAYF.

The V gene is TRBV5-1, the J gene TRBJ2-1; possibly TRBD2 for D (5 bases). In germline, CDR1 is SGHRS, CDR2 YFSETQ. V was cut by 0 bases and J by 6 bases, with 10 bases left in between. The CDR3 length is 14 residues. In DNA form, the CDR3 reads TGCGCCAGCAGCTTGGGTGACGGGATCAATGAGCAGTTCTTC. It specifies CASSLGDGINEQFF.

The table lists this clonotype with a few counts. The chain is built from TRBV14 and TRBJ2-3; D unresolved. CDR3 size: 13 residues. V shed 1 base and J shed 3 bases, with 5 bases lying between them. CDR1 SGHDN and CDR2 FVKESK come from the germline V gene. CDR3: CASSQALTDTQYF. As DNA, the CDR3 is TGTGCCAGCAGCCAAGCGCTTACAGATACGCAGTATTTT.

The genes are TRBV20-1 and TRBJ1-2, with TRBD1 matching 9 bases. There are 13 residues in the CDR3. V was clipped by 5 bases and J by 4 bases; unmatched bases: 5. Germline assignment: CDR1 DFQATT and CDR2 SNEGSKA (reference sequence). The CDR3: CSAEGQGGYGYTF. The DNA of the CDR3 is TGCAGTGCTGAGGGACAGGGAGGCTATGGCTACACCTTC.

The V gene is TRBV3-1, the J gene TRBJ2-5; 9 bases align to TRBD1. The CDR3 has 16 amino acids. CDR1 is LGHDT and CDR2 is YNNKEL in the germline V gene (reference sequence). With V trimmed by 1 base and J by 4 bases, 7 bases remained unmatched. CDR3 DNA: TGTGCCAGCAGCCAAGTCCGGACAGGGGCTACAGAGACCCAGTACTTC. Translating gives CASSQVRTGATETQYF.

Note on this clonotype: This sequence may be a read error, since a much larger clone differs from it by one base. The V and J genes are TRBV4-2 and TRBJ2-1, with a tentative D call TRBD2 (6 bases). Per the germline V gene, CDR1 is LGHNA and CDR2 is YNFKEQ. This CDR3 is 12 amino acids long. The CDR3 loop reads CASGMDYNERFF. For the CDR3, the DNA is TGTGCCAGCGGAATGGACTACAATGAGCGGTTCTTC.

This clonotype was seen only a few times. The V call is TRBV5-5, the J call TRBJ2-4, with D hard to call. Trimming stripped 0 bases from V and 0 bases from J, with 10 bases between. Germline CDR1 SGHKS, CDR2 YYEKEE (reference sequence). The CDR3 sequence is 16 residues long. CDR3 sequence reads: CASSLAGQLAKNIQYF. CDR3 in DNA: TGTGCCAGCAGCTTGGCTGGGCAGCTAGCCAAAAACATTCAGTACTTC.

There are a few counts of this clonotype. The rearrangement links TRBV5-1 to TRBJ2-1; TRBD2 matches at 8 bases. This CDR3 spans 15 amino acids. The germline gives CDR1 SGHRS, CDR2 YFSETQ. J gave up 7 bases and V 5 bases, and 11 bases lay outside the gene matches. The CDR3 here is CASRPLLREGNEQFF. The CDR3 nucleotides read TGCGCCAGCAGGCCCTTGCTCCGGGAGGGTAATGAGCAGTTCTTC.

The rearrangement uses TRBV5-1 and TRBJ2-5, with TRBD1 matching 10 bases. Germline V CDR1 and CDR2: SGHRS, YFSETQ. The CDR3 runs 15 residues. Trimming at V came to 0 bases and at J to 12 bases, leaving 11 bases not matched to a gene. CDR3 in DNA: TGCGCCAGCAGCTTGGGTTCCGGGACAGGGGAGCGGGAGTACTTC. Translating gives CASSLGSGTGEREYF. The full variable domain, in which reference TRBV5-1 and TRBJ2-5 provide the parts outside the CDR3, is KAGVTQTPRYLIKTRGQQVTLSCSPISGHRSVSWYQQTPGQGLQFLFEYFSETQRNKGNFPGRFSGRQFSNSRSEMNVSTLELGDSALYLCASSLGSGTGEREYFGPGTRLLVL.

The rearrangement uses TRBV12-3 or TRBV12-4 and TRBJ2-4, with no clear D. This CDR3 contains 14 residues. V was shortened by 5 bases and J by 7 bases, with 15 bases between the two germline ends. CDR3 loop: CASSGSELRNIQYF. CDR3 DNA: TGTGCCAGCAGTGGATCAGAGCTGAGGAACATTCAGTACTTC.

The V gene is TRBV6-5, the J gene TRBJ2-3, with 7 bases aligning to TRBD1. The J segment lost 14 bases and the V segment lost 5 bases, leaving 13 bases of the junction unmatched. Per germline, CDR1 MNHEY and CDR2 SVGAGI. The CDR3 runs to 13 residues. CDR3: CASSDARDRDAYF. CDR3 coding DNA: TGTGCCAGCAGTGACGCCCGGGACAGAGACGCGTATTTT.

This clonotype appeared a few times. This chain joins TRBV4-2 and TRBJ2-1; 9 bases line up with TRBD2. J gave up 6 bases and V 3 bases, and 6 bases lay outside the gene matches. Germline assignment: CDR1 LGHNA and CDR2 YNFKEQ. The CDR3 has 15 residues. CDR3 region: CASSQPGTSSNEQFF. The CDR3 DNA reads TGTGCCAGCAGCCAGCCGGGGACTAGCAGCAATGAGCAGTTCTTC.

Only one count was recorded for this clonotype. In DNA form, the CDR3 reads TGTGCCAGCAGCTTCGACAGGTCGTTTACCCAGCAGTACTTC. This codes for CASSFDRSFTQQYF. V usage is TRBV7-9 and J usage is TRBJ2-4; the D gene is possibly TRBD1 (6 bases). The CDR3 has 14 residues. Germline V gives CDR1 SEHNR, CDR2 FQNEAQ (reference sequence). V lost 3 bases, J lost 13 bases, and 19 bases lay in between.

Only a few counts were recorded for this clonotype. The chain couples TRBV28 to TRBJ2-5; tentatively, D is TRBD1 (7 bases). The V gene's germline CDR1 is MDHEN and CDR2 SYDVKM. The CDR3 spans 14 residues. V was cut by 2 bases and J by 4 bases, with 11 bases left in between. CDR3 nucleotide sequence: TGTGCCAGCAGTTTAGGAGGGGGCAGAGAGACCCAGTACTTC. Translating it yields CASSLGGGRETQYF.

This sequence joins TRBV6-1 and TRBJ1-6; 7 bases line up with TRBD1. Germline CDR1 is MNHNS and CDR2 is SASEGT. Trimming at V came to 7 bases and at J to 9 bases, leaving 12 bases not matched to a gene. The CDR3 runs 15 residues. CDR3 DNA sequence: TGTGCCAGCAAATGGGAAAGGGGGCCGATTTCACCCCTCCACTTT. It specifies CASKWERGPISPLHF.

The V and J genes are TRBV7-8 and TRBJ2-7; perhaps TRBD1 as D (6 bases). This CDR3 spans 15 amino acids. Germline V CDR1 and CDR2: SGHVS, FQNEAQ. Trimming left V 5 bases short and J 7 bases short, with 21 bases between. Written as DNA, the CDR3 is TGTGCCAGCAGCCCGCCCGGACAGAGATACAATGAGCAGTACTTC. This codes for CASSPPGQRYNEQYF. The whole variable domain, remainder taken from reference TRBV7-8 and TRBJ2-7, is GAGVSQSPRYKVAKRGQDVALRCDPISGHVSLFWYQQALGQGPEFLTYFQNEAQLDKSGLPSDRFFAERPEGSVSTLKIQRTQQEDSAVYLCASSPPGQRYNEQYFGPGTRLTVT.

The chain has TRBV2 and TRBJ2-1; possible D gene TRBD1, 6 bases. Germline V CDR1 and CDR2: SNHLY, FYNNEI. Deletions cut 5 bases from V and 5 bases from J, with 10 bases between. There are 13 residues in the CDR3. The CDR3 spells CASSYRVDNEQFF. CDR3 nucleotide sequence: TGTGCCAGCAGTTACAGGGTGGACAATGAGCAGTTCTTC.

This sequence joins TRBV11-2 and TRBJ2-1; D is possibly TRBD2 (6 bases). CDR3 length: 16 residues. Germline V gene sequence: CDR1 SGHAT, CDR2 FQNNGV. With 4 bases removed from V and 4 bases from J, the gap between germline ends came to 17 bases. The CDR3 DNA reads as TGTGCCAGCAGCTCCACTCTAGCGACCAAATACAATGAGCAGTTCTTC. This sequence encodes CASSSTLATKYNEQFF.

This clonotype has more than one count but fewer than ten. The J gene is TRBJ1-2, the V gene TRBV5-1; TRBD1 matches at 7 bases. With 1 base clipped from V and 7 bases from J, the junction kept 10 bases outside the gene matches. CDR1 is SGHRS and CDR2 is YFSETQ in the germline V gene. The CDR3 runs 15 residues. CDR3 sequence: CASSLTQQGSGGYTF. The CDR3 region has the DNA TGCGCCAGCAGCTTGACCCAACAGGGGTCAGGTGGCTACACCTTC. Filled out from reference TRBV5-1 and TRBJ1-2, the complete variable domain reads KAGVTQTPRYLIKTRGQQVTLSCSPISGHRSVSWYQQTPGQGLQFLFEYFSETQRNKGNFPGRFSGRQFSNSRSEMNVSTLELGDSALYLCASSLTQQGSGGYTFGSGTRLTVV.

This sequence joins TRBV7-2 and TRBJ2-3; D remains unclear. There are 11 residues in the CDR3. V lost 5 bases to trimming and J lost 7 bases, with 7 bases between them. Germline CDR1 and CDR2: SGHTA and FQGNSA. The CDR3 spells CASSPPHTQYF. The CDR3 DNA is TGTGCCAGCAGCCCCCCCCATACGCAGTATTTT.